This entry concerns a single T cell receptor (beta chain). Its antigen is unidentified. The method was immunoSEQ multiplex PCR; TCRdb's version includes in-frame clones alone and lacks a portion of them. The table includes about 130,000 clones, 85% to 90% detected once. This record belongs to a study of cytomegalovirus exposure and HLA in healthy donors. This CDR3 is built from 15 residues. After removal of 2 bases from V and 4 bases from J, the junction contained 7 bases not matched to a gene. Germline-derived CDR1 and CDR2 are MGHRA and YSYEKL. Overall study findings and caveats: Despite most TCR sequences being rare, some public TCRs occurred in many donors. First-cohort TCR clusters were later found to tend to co-occur in the 120 validation repertoires. Cytomegalovirus association was assigned to 150 to 200 TCR beta chains.

This chain connects TRBV4-1 to TRBJ2-5, with 7 bases aligning to TRBD1. The clonotype comes from a woman between 18 and 29 years old in good health and CMV-seronegative. The sequenced sample consisted of PBMCs. The DNA for the CDR3 is TGCGCCAGCAGCCAAAAGGCGACAGGGCCAGAGACCCAGTACTTC. Translating it yields CASSQKATGPETQYF.